Sequencing of this TCR beta chain was carried out in a study of cytomegalovirus exposure and HLA in healthy donors. Points from the study as a whole: Most TCR beta V segments were productive about 90% or about 30% of the time in an earlier analysis.

The CDR3 is made up of 11 amino acids. V was shortened by 4 bases and J by 7 bases, with 10 bases between the two germline ends. Germline CDR1 is SQVTM and CDR2 is ANQGSEA. The study ran its PCR with 60 Vbeta and 13 Jbeta primers. Per the study methods: A follow-up analysis tallied 86 million or so unique TCR beta chains, 9 million to 11 million shared. Some clones are missing from TCRdb's copy, which holds only in-frame ones; the method was immunoSEQ multiplex PCR. V and J calls plus clone size are reproduced from that table; the DNA served to infer D and trimming. The sample shows some 110,000 clones, and around 2.7% sits with its ten largest clones. About this clone itself: Its antigen is not identified.

Source material: PBMCs. The receptor was derived from a man under 40 in good health and CMV-seronegative. This rearrangement joins TRBV29-1 to TRBJ1-1; D not certain. The CDR3 loop reads CSVVGRSEAFF. As DNA, the CDR3 is TGCAGCGTTGTTGGGAGGAGTGAAGCTTTCTTT.